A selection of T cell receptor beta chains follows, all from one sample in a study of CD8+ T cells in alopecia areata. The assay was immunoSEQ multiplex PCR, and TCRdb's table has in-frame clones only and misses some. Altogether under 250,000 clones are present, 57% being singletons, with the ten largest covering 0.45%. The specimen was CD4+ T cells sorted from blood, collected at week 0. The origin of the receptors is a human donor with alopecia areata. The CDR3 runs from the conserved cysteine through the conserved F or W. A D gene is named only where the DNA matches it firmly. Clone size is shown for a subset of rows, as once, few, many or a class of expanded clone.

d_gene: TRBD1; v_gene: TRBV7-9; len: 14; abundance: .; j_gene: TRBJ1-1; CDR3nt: TGTGCCAGCAGCTCCCGGACAGGCAACACTGAAGCTTTCTTT; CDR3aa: CASSSRTGNTEAFF
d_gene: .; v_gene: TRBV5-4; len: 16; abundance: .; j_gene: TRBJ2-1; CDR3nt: TGTGCCAGCAGCTTGGCCGGGGCGGGGAACTACAATGAGCAGTTCTTC; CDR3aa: CASSLAGAGNYNEQFF
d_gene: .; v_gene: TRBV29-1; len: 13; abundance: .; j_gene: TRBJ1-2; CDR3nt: TGCAGCGTTGAACCGACCAGGGGTAATGGCTACACCTTC; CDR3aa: CSVEPTRGNGYTF
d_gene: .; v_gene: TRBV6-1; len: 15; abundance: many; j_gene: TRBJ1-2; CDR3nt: TGTGCCAGCAGTGACCAGGAGCCCTTAGTCCATGGCTACACCTTC; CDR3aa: CASSDQEPLVHGYTF
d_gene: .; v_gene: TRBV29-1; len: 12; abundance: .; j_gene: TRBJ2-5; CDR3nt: TGCAGCGTTGAAGTTGCGTTGGAGACCCAGTACTTC; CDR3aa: CSVEVALETQYF
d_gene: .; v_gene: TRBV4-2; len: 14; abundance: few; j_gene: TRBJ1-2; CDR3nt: TGTGCCAGCAGCGCCCGCAACGTCGACTTAGGCTACACCTTC; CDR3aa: CASSARNVDLGYTF
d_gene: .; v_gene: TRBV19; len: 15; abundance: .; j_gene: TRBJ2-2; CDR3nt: TGTGCCAGTAGTAAAAGCCCCGCGAACACCGGGGAGCTGTTTTTT; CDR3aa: CASSKSPANTGELFF
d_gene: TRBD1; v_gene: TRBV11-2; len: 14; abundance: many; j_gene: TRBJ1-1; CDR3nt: TGTGCCAGCAGCTTGGCAGGGGGGGCCACTGAAGCTTTCTTT; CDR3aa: CASSLAGGATEAFF
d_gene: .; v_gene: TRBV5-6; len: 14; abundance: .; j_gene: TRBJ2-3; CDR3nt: TGTGCCAGCAGCCCTTGGACTAGCACAGATACGCAGTATTTT; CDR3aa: CASSPWTSTDTQYF
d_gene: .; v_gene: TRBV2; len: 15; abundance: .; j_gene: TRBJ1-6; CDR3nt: TGTGCCAGCGACCGGGACAACACCTATAATTCACCCCTCCACTTT; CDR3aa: CASDRDNTYNSPLHF
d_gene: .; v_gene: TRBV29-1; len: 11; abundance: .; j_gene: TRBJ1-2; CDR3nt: TGCAGCGTTAGAGGGCTCTATGGCTACACCTTC; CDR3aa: CSVRGLYGYTF
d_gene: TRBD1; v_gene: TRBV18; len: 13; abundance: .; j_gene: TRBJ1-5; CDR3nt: TGTGCCAGCTCACCGACAGGGAATCAGCCCCAGCATTTT; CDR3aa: CASSPTGNQPQHF
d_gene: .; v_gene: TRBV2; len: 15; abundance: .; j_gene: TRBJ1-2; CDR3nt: TGTGCCAGCAGCGACGGGACACTAATCTCTCAGGGCTACACCTTC; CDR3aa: CASSDGTLISQGYTF
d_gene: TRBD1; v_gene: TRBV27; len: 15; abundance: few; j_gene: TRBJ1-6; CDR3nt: TGTGCCAGCTCTGACAGGGGAGCAGAGGAGTCACCCCTCCACTTT; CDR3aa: CASSDRGAEESPLHF
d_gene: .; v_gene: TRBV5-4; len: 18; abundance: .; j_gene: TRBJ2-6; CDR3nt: TGTGCCAGCAGCACAACCGGGACATGGGGCTCTGGGGCCAACGTCCTGACTTTC; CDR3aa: CASSTTGTWGSGANVLTF
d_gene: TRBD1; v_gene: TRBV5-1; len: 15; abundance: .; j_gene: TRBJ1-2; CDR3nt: TGCGCCAGCAGCCCGGAGGGGGCGGGGTACTATGGCTACACCTTC; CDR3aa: CASSPEGAGYYGYTF
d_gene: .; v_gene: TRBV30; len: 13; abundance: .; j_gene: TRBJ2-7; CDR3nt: TGTGCCTGGAGTAGACCGAGCTCCTACGAGCAGTACTTC; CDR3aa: CAWSRPSSYEQYF
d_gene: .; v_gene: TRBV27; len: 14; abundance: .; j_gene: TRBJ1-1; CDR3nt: TGTGCCAGCAGTTTTCGGGATCGGAACACTGAAGCTTTCTTT; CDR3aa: CASSFRDRNTEAFF
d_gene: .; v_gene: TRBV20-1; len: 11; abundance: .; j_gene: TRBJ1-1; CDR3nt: TGCAGTGCTAGGAGGATGTCTGAAGCTTTCTTT; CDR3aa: CSARRMSEAFF
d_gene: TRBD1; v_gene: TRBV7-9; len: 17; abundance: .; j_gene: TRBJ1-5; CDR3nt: TGTGCCAGCAGCTCAAACCTCCGGACAGGGAAAAATCAGCCCCAGCATTTT; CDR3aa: CASSSNLRTGKNQPQHF
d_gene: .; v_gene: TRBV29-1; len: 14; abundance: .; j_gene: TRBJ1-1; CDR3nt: TGCAGCGTTGAAGGGGCGATGCGGTCCACTGAAGCTTTCTTT; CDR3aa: CSVEGAMRSTEAFF
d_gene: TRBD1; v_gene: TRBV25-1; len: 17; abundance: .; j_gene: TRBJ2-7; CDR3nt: TGTGCCAGCAGTATTCGGACAGGGGCTCCACCTTCCTACGAGCAGTACTTC; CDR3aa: CASSIRTGAPPSYEQYF